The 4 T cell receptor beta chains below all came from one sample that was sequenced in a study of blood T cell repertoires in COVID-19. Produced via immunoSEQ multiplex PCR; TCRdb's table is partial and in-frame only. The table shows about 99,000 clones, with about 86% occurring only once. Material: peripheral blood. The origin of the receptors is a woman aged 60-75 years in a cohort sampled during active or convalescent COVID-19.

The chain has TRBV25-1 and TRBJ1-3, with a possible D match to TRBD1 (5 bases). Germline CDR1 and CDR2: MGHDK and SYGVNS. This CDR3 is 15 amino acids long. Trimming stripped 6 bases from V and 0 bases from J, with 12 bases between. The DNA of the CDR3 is TGTGCCAGCAGCCGAGACAGCCTCTCTGGAAACACCATATATTTT. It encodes CASSRDSLSGNTIYF.

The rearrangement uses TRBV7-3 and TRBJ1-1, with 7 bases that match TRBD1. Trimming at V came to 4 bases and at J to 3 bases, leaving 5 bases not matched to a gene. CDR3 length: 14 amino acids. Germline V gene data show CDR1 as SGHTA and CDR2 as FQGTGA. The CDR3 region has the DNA TGTGCCAGCAGCTCTACAGGGGTCGACACTGAAGCTTTCTTT. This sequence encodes CASSSTGVDTEAFF.

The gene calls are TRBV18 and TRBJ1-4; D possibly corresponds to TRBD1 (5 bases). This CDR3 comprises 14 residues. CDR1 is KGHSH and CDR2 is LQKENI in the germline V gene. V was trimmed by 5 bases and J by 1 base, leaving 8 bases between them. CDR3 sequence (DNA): TGTGCCAGCTCAGTGCAGGGAACTAATGAAAAACTGTTTTTT. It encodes CASSVQGTNEKLFF. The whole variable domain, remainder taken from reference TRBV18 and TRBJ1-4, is NAGVMQNPRHLVRRRGQEARLRCSPMKGHSHVYWYRQLPEEGLKFMVYLQKENIIDESGMPKERFSAEFPKEGPSILRIQQVVRGDSAAYFCASSVQGTNEKLFFGSGTQLSVL.

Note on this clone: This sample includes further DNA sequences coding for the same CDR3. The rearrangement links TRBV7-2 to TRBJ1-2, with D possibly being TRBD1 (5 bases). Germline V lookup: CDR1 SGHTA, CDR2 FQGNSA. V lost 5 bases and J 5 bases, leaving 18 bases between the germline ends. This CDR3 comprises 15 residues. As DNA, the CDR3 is TGTGCCAGCAGCCCGCGGGGGGGGGTAGGGTATGGCTACACCTTC. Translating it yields CASSPRGGVGYGYTF.